The source of this T cell receptor gamma chain is a study of gamma delta lymphoproliferative disorders and STAT genes. Study background: The EuroClonality-NGS protocol was used to prepare delta libraries. Study-wide points: Nearly all major patient gamma and delta clonotypes were public; only a couple of gamma clonotypes were disease-private. Public or private status of leukemic clones needs confirmation.

Sequencing used genomic DNA taken from PBMCs of patients and controls. TCRdb re-called the multiplex PCR reads using CATT. Here the sample spans over 2,000 gamma-chain clones, roughly 10% being singletons. The J segment lost 2 bases and the V segment lost 0 bases, leaving 4 bases of the junction unmatched. CDR3 length: 14 residues. Germline CDR1 reads VINAFY; CDR2 reads YDVSNSKD. Points on this clone: Its matching antigen is unknown. Translating the DNA gives a protein that differs from the TCRdb entry at residue 6; the protein shown here is that DNA translation.

This receptor was obtained from a human donor with gamma-delta T-cell large granular lymphocyte leukemia. The genes are TRGV5 and TRGJ1 or TRGJ2. No J gene was available from TCRdb, and it was assigned here by a germline match of the DNA. The sequenced material came from blood. The DNA of the CDR3 is TGTGCCACCTGGGACAGGCAGGATTATTATAAGAAACTCTTT. Translating gives CATWDRQDYYKKLF.